Listed below are T cell receptor beta chains from one sample, sequenced in a study of human T cells and chemical hapten exposure. TCRdb used MiXCR to reprocess the RACE reads, holding one entry per CDR3 protein. The sample consists of approximately 100,000 distinct CDR3 sequences, around 10% of them appearing once. This specimen was whole blood, taken in connection with sensitization to the hapten diphenylcyclopropenone (DPC). These receptors were obtained from a woman in her thirties or forties with alopecia areata. Some clones in this sample may be carry-over from other donors' samples. Each CDR3 is given with its conserved first and last residue. The order of the fields is V gene, clone size, D gene, J gene, CDR3 protein, CDR3 DNA. D genes are given only for firm matches. Not all rows give a size; the values are once, few, many and, for expanded clones, a class.

v_gene: TRBV11-2
abundance: many
d_gene: -
j_gene: TRBJ2-3
CDR3aa: CASSLADGLNTQYF
CDR3nt: TGTGCCAGCAGCTTAGCGGACGGGTTGAATACGCAGTATTTT

v_gene: TRBV4-3
abundance: many
d_gene: -
j_gene: TRBJ1-6
CDR3aa: CASSQGYLSYNSPLHF
CDR3nt: TGCGCCAGCAGCCAAGGGTATCTTTCATATAATTCACCCCTCCACTTT

v_gene: TRBV7-2
abundance: many
d_gene: TRBD1
j_gene: TRBJ2-6
CDR3aa: CASSLVQGAAGANVLTF
CDR3nt: TGTGCCAGCAGCTTAGTCCAGGGGGCAGCTGGGGCCAACGTCCTGACTTTC

v_gene: TRBV12-3/TRBV12-4
abundance: many
d_gene: TRBD1
j_gene: TRBJ1-5
CDR3aa: CASRRTGGRYQPQHF
CDR3nt: TGTGCCAGCAGGCGGACAGGGGGCCGCTATCAGCCCCAGCATTTT

v_gene: TRBV20-1
abundance: many
d_gene: TRBD1
j_gene: TRBJ1-5
CDR3aa: CSAGRTGEPQHF
CDR3nt: TGCAGTGCTGGGAGGACAGGGGAGCCCCAGCATTTT

v_gene: TRBV20-1
abundance: many
d_gene: TRBD2
j_gene: TRBJ2-5
CDR3aa: CSARVLAGGPQETQYF
CDR3nt: TGCAGTGCTAGAGTACTAGCGGGGGGCCCTCAAGAGACCCAGTACTTC

v_gene: TRBV4-2
abundance: -
d_gene: -
j_gene: TRBJ2-3
CDR3aa: CASSQEGPSRGTQYF
CDR3nt: TGTGCCAGCAGCCAAGAGGGACCTAGCCGGGGCACGCAGTATTTT

v_gene: TRBV7-8
abundance: few
d_gene: -
j_gene: TRBJ2-3
CDR3aa: CASSPPASSTDTQYF
CDR3nt: TGTGCCAGCAGCCCGCCGGCCTCTAGCACAGATACGCAGTATTTT

v_gene: TRBV6-5
abundance: few
d_gene: TRBD1
j_gene: TRBJ2-3
CDR3aa: CASSYRGRKDTQYF
CDR3nt: TGTGCCAGCAGTTACAGGGGGCGCAAAGATACGCAGTATTTT

v_gene: TRBV27
abundance: many
d_gene: -
j_gene: TRBJ1-6
CDR3aa: CASSLGPSSSYNSPLHF
CDR3nt: TGTGCCAGCAGTTTAGGGCCATCGAGCTCCTATAATTCACCCCTCCACTTT

v_gene: TRBV19
abundance: few
d_gene: -
j_gene: TRBJ2-5
CDR3aa: CASSIGGTTQETQYF
CDR3nt: TGTGCCAGTAGTATCGGAGGCACCACCCAAGAGACCCAGTACTTC

v_gene: TRBV2
abundance: -
d_gene: TRBD1
j_gene: TRBJ2-7
CDR3aa: CASSTGQGNEQYF
CDR3nt: TGTGCCAGCAGTACTGGACAGGGGAACGAGCAGTACTTC

v_gene: TRBV21-1
abundance: few
d_gene: -
j_gene: TRBJ1-6
CDR3aa: CASSNRQLSYNSPLHF
CDR3nt: TGTGCCAGCAGCAATCGACAGCTTTCCTATAATTCACCCCTCCACTTT

v_gene: TRBV13
abundance: -
d_gene: -
j_gene: TRBJ1-2
CDR3aa: CASSLGQEVTNYGYTF
CDR3nt: TGTGCCAGCAGCTTAGGCCAGGAGGTCACAAACTATGGCTACACCTTC

v_gene: TRBV4-2
abundance: many
d_gene: TRBD2
j_gene: TRBJ2-5
CDR3aa: CASSQDMVAGELQETQYF
CDR3nt: TGTGCCAGCAGCCAAGATATGGTAGCGGGGGAGCTACAAGAGACCCAGTACTTC

v_gene: TRBV6-5
abundance: many
d_gene: -
j_gene: TRBJ1-6
CDR3aa: CASSYSINASPFSPLHF
CDR3nt: TGTGCCAGCAGTTACTCGATTAATGCAAGTCCTTTTTCACCCCTCCACTTT

v_gene: TRBV7-9
abundance: -
d_gene: -
j_gene: TRBJ2-1
CDR3aa: CASSLVVGIYNEQFF
CDR3nt: TGTGCCAGCAGCTTAGTGGTGGGGATATACAATGAGCAGTTCTTC

v_gene: TRBV4-2
abundance: few
d_gene: -
j_gene: TRBJ1-1
CDR3aa: CASSQMTRSWVTEAFF
CDR3nt: TGTGCCAGCAGCCAGATGACCCGATCGTGGGTCACTGAAGCTTTCTTT

v_gene: TRBV24-1
abundance: -
d_gene: -
j_gene: TRBJ2-3
CDR3aa: CATSDIQSRADTQYF
CDR3nt: TGTGCCACCAGTGATATCCAGAGTCGGGCAGATACGCAGTATTTT

v_gene: TRBV7-9
abundance: many
d_gene: TRBD2
j_gene: TRBJ2-1
CDR3aa: CASSLPGTRANEQFF
CDR3nt: TGTGCCAGCAGCTTACCCGGGACTAGAGCCAATGAGCAGTTCTTC

v_gene: TRBV12-3/TRBV12-4
abundance: many
d_gene: -
j_gene: TRBJ1-1
CDR3aa: CASSPLPRGEAFF
CDR3nt: TGTGCCAGCAGTCCCCTTCCCCGAGGTGAAGCTTTCTTT

v_gene: TRBV4-1
abundance: many
d_gene: -
j_gene: TRBJ2-7
CDR3aa: CASSQDISGSNYEQYF
CDR3nt: TGCGCCAGCAGCCAAGATATATCCGGATCCAACTACGAGCAGTACTTC

v_gene: TRBV4-1
abundance: many
d_gene: -
j_gene: TRBJ1-5
CDR3aa: CASSQDIDRPQPQHF
CDR3nt: TGCGCCAGCAGCCAAGATATCGACAGGCCACAGCCCCAGCATTTT

v_gene: TRBV7-2
abundance: many
d_gene: TRBD2
j_gene: TRBJ2-5
CDR3aa: CASSPGLAEETQYF
CDR3nt: TGTGCCAGCAGCCCCGGACTAGCGGAAGAGACCCAGTACTTC

v_gene: TRBV6-2/TRBV6-3
abundance: -
d_gene: -
j_gene: TRBJ2-3
CDR3aa: CALRERGRTDTQYF
CDR3nt: TGTGCCTTACGGGAGAGGGGGCGCACAGATACGCAGTATTTT

v_gene: TRBV24-1
abundance: -
d_gene: -
j_gene: TRBJ2-7
CDR3aa: CATSAGYEQYF
CDR3nt: TGTGCCACCAGTGCGGGGTACGAGCAGTACTTC

v_gene: TRBV4-1
abundance: -
d_gene: -
j_gene: TRBJ2-1
CDR3aa: CASSPPFSLQRDEQFF
CDR3nt: TGCGCCAGCAGCCCGCCCTTCTCCCTCCAACGGGATGAGCAGTTCTTC

v_gene: TRBV6-2/TRBV6-3
abundance: few
d_gene: -
j_gene: TRBJ2-2
CDR3aa: CASSYFQGPSNTGELFF
CDR3nt: TGTGCCAGCAGTTACTTTCAGGGACCCTCGAACACCGGGGAGCTGTTTTTT

v_gene: TRBV29-1
abundance: -
d_gene: TRBD1
j_gene: TRBJ1-1
CDR3aa: CSVVGQINTEAFF
CDR3nt: TGCAGCGTAGTGGGACAGATCAACACTGAAGCTTTCTTT

v_gene: TRBV4-1
abundance: many
d_gene: -
j_gene: TRBJ1-1
CDR3aa: CASSPVVMNTEAFF
CDR3nt: TGCGCCAGCAGCCCTGTCGTGATGAACACTGAAGCTTTCTTT

v_gene: TRBV6-2/TRBV6-3
abundance: -
d_gene: -
j_gene: TRBJ2-2
CDR3aa: CASRRDIANTGELFF
CDR3nt: TGTGCCAGCCGCAGGGACATCGCGAACACCGGGGAGCTGTTTTTT

v_gene: TRBV6-7
abundance: many
d_gene: -
j_gene: TRBJ1-2
CDR3aa: CASISRDGYGYTF
CDR3nt: TGTGCCAGCATCTCTCGAGACGGCTATGGCTACACCTTC

v_gene: TRBV6-1
abundance: many
d_gene: TRBD1
j_gene: TRBJ2-7
CDR3aa: CASISVTGTGGEQYF
CDR3nt: TGTGCCAGCATCTCCGTAACCGGGACAGGGGGCGAGCAGTACTTC

v_gene: TRBV28
abundance: -
d_gene: TRBD1
j_gene: TRBJ2-7
CDR3aa: CASSSGQGEGQYF
CDR3nt: TGTGCCAGCAGTTCCGGACAGGGGGAAGGGCAGTACTTC

v_gene: TRBV19
abundance: many
d_gene: TRBD1
j_gene: TRBJ1-5
CDR3aa: CASSIAGQGHQPQHF
CDR3nt: TGTGCCAGTAGTATCGCGGGACAGGGGCATCAGCCCCAGCATTTT

v_gene: TRBV28
abundance: -
d_gene: -
j_gene: TRBJ1-1
CDR3aa: CAIVGMGRAEAFF
CDR3nt: TGTGCGATTGTAGGGATGGGTCGGGCTGAAGCTTTCTTT

v_gene: TRBV5-1
abundance: -
d_gene: -
j_gene: TRBJ2-3
CDR3aa: CASKVRWATDTQYF
CDR3nt: TGCGCCAGCAAGGTCCGATGGGCCACAGATACGCAGTATTTT

v_gene: TRBV3-1
abundance: many
d_gene: -
j_gene: TRBJ2-4
CDR3aa: CASSQTTGEVNIQYF
CDR3nt: TGTGCCAGCAGCCAAACCACGGGGGAGGTGAACATTCAGTACTTC

v_gene: TRBV6-2/TRBV6-3
abundance: many
d_gene: TRBD1
j_gene: TRBJ2-1
CDR3aa: CASRKGAGEQFF
CDR3nt: TGTGCCAGCAGAAAGGGGGCGGGTGAGCAGTTCTTC

v_gene: TRBV20-1
abundance: few
d_gene: -
j_gene: TRBJ2-2
CDR3aa: CSVPGQIYFETGELFF
CDR3nt: TGCAGTGTGCCAGGGCAGATTTATTTCGAGACCGGGGAGCTGTTTTTT

v_gene: TRBV12-3/TRBV12-4
abundance: many
d_gene: -
j_gene: TRBJ1-5
CDR3aa: CASSFSGGGQPQHF
CDR3nt: TGTGCCAGCAGTTTTTCGGGGGGCGGACAGCCCCAGCATTTT

v_gene: TRBV12-3/TRBV12-4
abundance: few
d_gene: -
j_gene: TRBJ2-3
CDR3aa: CASRTPLSTDTQYF
CDR3nt: TGTGCCAGCAGAACCCCCCTTAGCACAGATACGCAGTATTTT

v_gene: TRBV12-5
abundance: many
d_gene: -
j_gene: TRBJ1-3
CDR3aa: CASGPGFSGNTIYF
CDR3nt: TGTGCTAGTGGACCGGGGTTCTCTGGAAACACCATATATTTT

v_gene: TRBV3-1
abundance: few
d_gene: -
j_gene: TRBJ1-4
CDR3aa: CASSYHEKLFF
CDR3nt: TGTGCCAGCAGCTACCATGAAAAACTGTTTTTT

v_gene: TRBV12-3/TRBV12-4
abundance: few
d_gene: TRBD2
j_gene: TRBJ2-6
CDR3aa: CASSPLGGAGANVLTF
CDR3nt: TGTGCCAGCAGTCCGCTGGGGGGGGCTGGGGCCAACGTCCTGACTTTC

v_gene: TRBV2
abundance: many
d_gene: TRBD2
j_gene: TRBJ2-1
CDR3aa: CASSAEGGGAGNEQFF
CDR3nt: TGTGCCAGCAGTGCAGAAGGCGGGGGGGCCGGGAATGAGCAGTTCTTC